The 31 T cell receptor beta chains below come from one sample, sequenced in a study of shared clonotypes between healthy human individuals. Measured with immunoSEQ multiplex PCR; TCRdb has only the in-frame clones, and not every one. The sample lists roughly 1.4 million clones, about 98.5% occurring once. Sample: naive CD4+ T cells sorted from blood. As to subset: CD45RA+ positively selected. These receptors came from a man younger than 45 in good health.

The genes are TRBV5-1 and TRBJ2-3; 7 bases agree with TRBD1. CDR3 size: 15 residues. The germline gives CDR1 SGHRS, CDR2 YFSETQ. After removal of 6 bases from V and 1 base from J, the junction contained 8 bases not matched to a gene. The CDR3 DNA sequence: TGCGCCAGCATACTTACCGGGACAGGCACAGATACGCAGTATTTT. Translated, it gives CASILTGTGTDTQYF.

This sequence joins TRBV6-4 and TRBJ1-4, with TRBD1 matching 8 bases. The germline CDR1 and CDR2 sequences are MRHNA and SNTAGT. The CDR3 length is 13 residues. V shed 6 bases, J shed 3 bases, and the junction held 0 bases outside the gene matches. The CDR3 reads CASSRGPNEKLFF. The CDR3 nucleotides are TGTGCCAGCAGCAGGGGGCCTAATGAAAAACTGTTTTTT.

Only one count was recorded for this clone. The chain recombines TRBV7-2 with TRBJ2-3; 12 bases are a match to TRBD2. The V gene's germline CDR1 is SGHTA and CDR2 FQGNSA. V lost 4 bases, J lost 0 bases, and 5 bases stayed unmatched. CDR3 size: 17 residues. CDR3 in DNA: TGTGCCAGCAGCTGGACTAGCGGGAAGGGGAGCACAGATACGCAGTATTTT. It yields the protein CASSWTSGKGSTDTQYF.

CDR3 DNA sequence: TGTGCCAGCTCGTTGGACAGCTTCTCCGGCTACACCTTC. Translated, it gives CASSLDSFSGYTF. The chain is built from TRBV2 and TRBJ1-2; a possible D gene is TRBD1 (6 bases). V gave up 8 bases and J gave up 8 bases, with 18 bases separating them. The V gene's germline CDR1 is SNHLY and CDR2 FYNNEI. The CDR3 totals 13 residues.

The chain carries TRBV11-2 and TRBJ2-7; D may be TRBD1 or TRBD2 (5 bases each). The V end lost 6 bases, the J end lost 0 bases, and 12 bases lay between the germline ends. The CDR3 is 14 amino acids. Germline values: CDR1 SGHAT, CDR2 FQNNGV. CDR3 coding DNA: TGTGCCAGCAGGTCTCCGGGGCGCTCCTACGAGCAGTACTTC. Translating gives CASRSPGRSYEQYF.

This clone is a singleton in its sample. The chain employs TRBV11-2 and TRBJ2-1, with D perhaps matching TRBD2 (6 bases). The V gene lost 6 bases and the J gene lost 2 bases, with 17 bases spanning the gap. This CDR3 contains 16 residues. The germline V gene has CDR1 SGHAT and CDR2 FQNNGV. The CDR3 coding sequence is TGTGCCAGCAGGATGTGGGGAAGGAGGGCCTACAATGAGCAGTTCTTC. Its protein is CASRMWGRRAYNEQFF.

This CDR3 is CASSQAPPLEEVQYF. The CDR3 DNA sequence: TGTGCCAGCAGCCAAGCCCCCCCCTTGGAGGAGGTTCAGTACTTC. The chain uses TRBV14 and TRBJ2-4, with D perhaps TRBD2 (5 bases). Germline V gene sequence: CDR1 SGHDN, CDR2 FVKESK. Trimming cost V 1 base and J 11 bases, with 18 bases left between them. There are 15 residues in the CDR3.

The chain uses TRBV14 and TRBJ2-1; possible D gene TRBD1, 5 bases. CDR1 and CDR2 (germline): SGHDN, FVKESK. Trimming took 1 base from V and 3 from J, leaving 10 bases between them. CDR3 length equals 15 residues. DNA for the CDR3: TGTGCCAGCAGCCAAGTCGCAGGGTACTACAATGAGCAGTTCTTC. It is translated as CASSQVAGYYNEQFF.

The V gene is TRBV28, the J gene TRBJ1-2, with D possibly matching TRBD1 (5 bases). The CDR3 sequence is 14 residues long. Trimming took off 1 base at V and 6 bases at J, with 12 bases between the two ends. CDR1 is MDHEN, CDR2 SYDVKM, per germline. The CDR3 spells CASSLSIGGDGYTF. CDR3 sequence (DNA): TGTGCCAGCAGTTTATCAATTGGGGGGGATGGCTACACCTTC.

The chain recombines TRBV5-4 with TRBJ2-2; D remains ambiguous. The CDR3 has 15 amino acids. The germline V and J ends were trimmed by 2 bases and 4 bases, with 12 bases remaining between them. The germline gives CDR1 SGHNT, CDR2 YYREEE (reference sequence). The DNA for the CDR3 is TGTGCCAGCAGCTTTATGGCTAGGAGCACCGGGGAGCTGTTTTTT. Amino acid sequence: CASSFMARSTGELFF. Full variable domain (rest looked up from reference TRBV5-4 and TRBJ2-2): ETGVTQSPTHLIKTRGQQVTLRCSSQSGHNTVSWYQQALGQGPQFIFQYYREEENGRGNFPPRFSGLQFPNYSSELNVNALELDDSALYLCASSFMARSTGELFFGEGSRLTVL.

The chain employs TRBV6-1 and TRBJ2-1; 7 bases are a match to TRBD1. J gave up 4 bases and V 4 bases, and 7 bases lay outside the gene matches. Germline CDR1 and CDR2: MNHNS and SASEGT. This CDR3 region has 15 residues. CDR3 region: CASSGVRGSYNEQFF. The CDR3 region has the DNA TGTGCCAGCAGTGGCGTCAGGGGGAGTTACAATGAGCAGTTCTTC.

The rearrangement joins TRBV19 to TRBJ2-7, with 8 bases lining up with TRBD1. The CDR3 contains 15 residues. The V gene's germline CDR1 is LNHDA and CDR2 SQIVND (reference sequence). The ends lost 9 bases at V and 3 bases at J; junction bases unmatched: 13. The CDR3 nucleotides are TGTGCCAGCAATAAAGCCGGGACAGGAGACTACGAGCAGTACTTC. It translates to CASNKAGTGDYEQYF.

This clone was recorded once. This chain's CDR3 is CASSLGHPGSAGSEQYF. The CDR3 DNA reads as TGCGCCAGCAGCTTGGGTCATCCAGGGTCGGCAGGCTCCGAGCAGTACTTC. The chain couples TRBV5-1 to TRBJ2-7, with D tentatively TRBD1 (5 bases). The V gene's germline CDR1 is SGHRS and CDR2 YFSETQ. V shed 0 bases and J shed 6 bases, with 22 bases lying between them. This CDR3 contains 17 residues. Full variable domain (rest looked up from reference TRBV5-1 and TRBJ2-7): KAGVTQTPRYLIKTRGQQVTLSCSPISGHRSVSWYQQTPGQGLQFLFEYFSETQRNKGNFPGRFSGRQFSNSRSEMNVSTLELGDSALYLCASSLGHPGSAGSEQYFGPGTRLTVT.

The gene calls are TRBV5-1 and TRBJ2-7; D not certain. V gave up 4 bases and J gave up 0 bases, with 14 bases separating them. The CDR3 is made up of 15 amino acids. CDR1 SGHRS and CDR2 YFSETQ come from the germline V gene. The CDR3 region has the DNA TGCGCCAGCAGCCCAAGGACGAGCAGCTCCTACGAGCAGTACTTC. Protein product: CASSPRTSSSYEQYF. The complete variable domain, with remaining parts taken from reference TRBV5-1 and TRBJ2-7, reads KAGVTQTPRYLIKTRGQQVTLSCSPISGHRSVSWYQQTPGQGLQFLFEYFSETQRNKGNFPGRFSGRQFSNSRSEMNVSTLELGDSALYLCASSPRTSSSYEQYFGPGTRLTVT.

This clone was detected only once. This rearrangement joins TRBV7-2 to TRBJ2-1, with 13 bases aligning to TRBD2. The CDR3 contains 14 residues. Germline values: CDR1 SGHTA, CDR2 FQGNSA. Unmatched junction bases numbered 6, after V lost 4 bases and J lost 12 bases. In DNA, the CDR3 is TGTGCCAGCAGCTCCGGGACTAGCGGGATCCGGCAGTTCTTC. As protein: CASSSGTSGIRQFF.

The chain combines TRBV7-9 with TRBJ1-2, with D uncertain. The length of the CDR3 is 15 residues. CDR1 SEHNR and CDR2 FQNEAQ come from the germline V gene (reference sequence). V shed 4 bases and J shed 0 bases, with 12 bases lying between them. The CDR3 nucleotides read TGTGCCAGCAGCTCTCAGGCGGGAGCTAACTATGGCTACACCTTC. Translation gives CASSSQAGANYGYTF. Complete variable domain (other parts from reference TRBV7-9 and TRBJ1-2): DTGVSQNPRHKITKRGQNVTFRCDPISEHNRLYWYRQTLGQGPEFLTYFQNEAQLEKSRLLSDRFSAERPKGSFSTLEIQRTEQGDSAMYLCASSSQAGANYGYTFGSGTRLTVV.

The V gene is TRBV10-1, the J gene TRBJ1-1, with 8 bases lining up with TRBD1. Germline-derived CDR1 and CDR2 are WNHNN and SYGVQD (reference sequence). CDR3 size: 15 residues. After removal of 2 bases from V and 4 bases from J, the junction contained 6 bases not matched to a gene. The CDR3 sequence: CASSEGQGWGTEAFF. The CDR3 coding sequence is TGCGCCAGCAGTGAGGGACAGGGATGGGGCACTGAAGCTTTCTTT.

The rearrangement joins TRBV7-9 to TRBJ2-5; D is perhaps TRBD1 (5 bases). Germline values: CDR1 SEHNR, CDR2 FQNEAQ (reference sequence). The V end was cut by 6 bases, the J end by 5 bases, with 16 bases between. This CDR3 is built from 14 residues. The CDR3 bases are TGTGCCAGCAGTAGGCAGGGTGGTTCTGAGACCCAGTACTTC. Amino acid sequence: CASSRQGGSETQYF.

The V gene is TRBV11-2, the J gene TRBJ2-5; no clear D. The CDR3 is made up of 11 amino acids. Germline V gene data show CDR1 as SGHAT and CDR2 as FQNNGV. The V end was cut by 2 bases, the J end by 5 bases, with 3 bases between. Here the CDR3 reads CASSLTETQYF. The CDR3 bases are TGTGCCAGCAGCTTAACGGAGACCCAGTACTTC. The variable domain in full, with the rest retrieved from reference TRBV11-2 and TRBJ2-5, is EAGVAQSPRYKIIEKRQSVAFWCNPISGHATLYWYQQILGQGPKLLIQFQNNGVVDDSQLPKDRFSAERLKGVDSTLKIQPAKLEDSAVYLCASSLTETQYFGPGTRLLVL.

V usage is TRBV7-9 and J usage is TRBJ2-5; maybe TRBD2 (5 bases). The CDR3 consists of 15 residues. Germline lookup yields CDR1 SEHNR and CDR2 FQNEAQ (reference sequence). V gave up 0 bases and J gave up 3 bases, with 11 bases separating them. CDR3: CASSLAPVREETQYF. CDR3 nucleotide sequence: TGTGCCAGCAGCTTAGCCCCCGTGAGGGAAGAGACCCAGTACTTC.

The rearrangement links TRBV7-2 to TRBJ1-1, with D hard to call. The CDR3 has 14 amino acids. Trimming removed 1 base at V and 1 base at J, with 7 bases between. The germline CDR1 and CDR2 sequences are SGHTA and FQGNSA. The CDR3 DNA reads TGTGCCAGCAGCTTAGGCTCACGGAACACTGAAGCTTTCTTT. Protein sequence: CASSLGSRNTEAFF.

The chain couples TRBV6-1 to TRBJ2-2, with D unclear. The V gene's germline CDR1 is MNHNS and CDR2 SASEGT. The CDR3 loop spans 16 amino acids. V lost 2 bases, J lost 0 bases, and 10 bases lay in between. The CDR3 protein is CASSEPPNPNTGELFF. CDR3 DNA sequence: TGTGCCAGCAGTGAACCTCCGAATCCGAACACCGGGGAGCTGTTTTTT.

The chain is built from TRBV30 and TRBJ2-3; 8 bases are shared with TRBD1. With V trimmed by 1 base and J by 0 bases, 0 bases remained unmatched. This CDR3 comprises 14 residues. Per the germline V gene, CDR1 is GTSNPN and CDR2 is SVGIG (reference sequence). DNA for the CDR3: TGTGCCTGGAGTGACAGGGGGAGCACAGATACGCAGTATTTT. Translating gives CAWSDRGSTDTQYF.

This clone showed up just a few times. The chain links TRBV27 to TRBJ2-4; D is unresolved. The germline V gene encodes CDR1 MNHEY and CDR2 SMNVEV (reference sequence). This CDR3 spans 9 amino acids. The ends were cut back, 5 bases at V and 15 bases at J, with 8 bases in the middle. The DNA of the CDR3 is TGTGCCAGCAGTCCGCGACCGTACTTC. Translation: CASSPRPYF.

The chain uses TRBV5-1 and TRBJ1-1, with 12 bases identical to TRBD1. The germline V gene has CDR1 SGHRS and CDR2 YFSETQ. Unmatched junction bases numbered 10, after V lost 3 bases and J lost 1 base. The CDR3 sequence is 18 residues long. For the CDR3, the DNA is TGCGCCAGCAGCTCGCCCCCGGGACAGGGGGCCCCGAACACTGAAGCTTTCTTT. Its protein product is CASSSPPGQGAPNTEAFF. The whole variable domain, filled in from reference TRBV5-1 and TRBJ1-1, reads KAGVTQTPRYLIKTRGQQVTLSCSPISGHRSVSWYQQTPGQGLQFLFEYFSETQRNKGNFPGRFSGRQFSNSRSEMNVSTLELGDSALYLCASSSPPGQGAPNTEAFFGQGTRLTVV.

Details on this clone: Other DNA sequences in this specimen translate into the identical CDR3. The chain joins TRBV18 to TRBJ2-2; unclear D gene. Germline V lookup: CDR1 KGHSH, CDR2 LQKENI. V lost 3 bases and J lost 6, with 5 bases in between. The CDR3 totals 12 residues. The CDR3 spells CASSPAAGELFF. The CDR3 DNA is TGTGCCAGCTCACCCGCCGCCGGGGAGCTGTTTTTT.

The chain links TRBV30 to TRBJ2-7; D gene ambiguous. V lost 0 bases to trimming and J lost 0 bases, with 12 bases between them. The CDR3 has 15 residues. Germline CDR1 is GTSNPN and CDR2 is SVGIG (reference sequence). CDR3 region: CAWSVIRLSSYEQYF. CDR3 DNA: TGTGCCTGGAGTGTAATCCGGCTGAGCTCCTACGAGCAGTACTTC.

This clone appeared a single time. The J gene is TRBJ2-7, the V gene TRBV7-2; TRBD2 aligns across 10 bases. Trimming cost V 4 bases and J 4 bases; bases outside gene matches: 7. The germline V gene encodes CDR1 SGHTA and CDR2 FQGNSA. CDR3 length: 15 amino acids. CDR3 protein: CASSSLAGRGYEQYF. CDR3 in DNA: TGTGCCAGCAGCTCACTAGCGGGGAGGGGATACGAGCAGTACTTC.

The DNA for the CDR3 is TGCAGCGTCCGGGGCAGGCTGACTACCAATGAGCAGTTCTTC. Its translation: CSVRGRLTTNEQFF. J is TRBJ2-1 and V is TRBV29-1, with D perhaps being TRBD1 or TRBD2 (5 bases each). V was pared by 6 bases and J by 6 bases, with 18 bases between. This CDR3 is 14 amino acids long. Per germline, CDR1 SQVTM and CDR2 ANQGSEA.

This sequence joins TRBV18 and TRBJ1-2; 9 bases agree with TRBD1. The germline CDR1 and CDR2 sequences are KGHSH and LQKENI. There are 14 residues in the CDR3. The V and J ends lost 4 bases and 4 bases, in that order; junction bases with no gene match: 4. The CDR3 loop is CASSRETGGYGYTF. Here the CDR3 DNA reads TGTGCCAGCTCACGGGAGACAGGGGGCTATGGCTACACCTTC.

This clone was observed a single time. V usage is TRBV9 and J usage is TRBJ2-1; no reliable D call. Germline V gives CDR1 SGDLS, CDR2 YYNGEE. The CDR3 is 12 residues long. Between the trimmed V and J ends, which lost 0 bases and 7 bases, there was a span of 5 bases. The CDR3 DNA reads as TGTGCCAGCAGCGTAGTGGCGAATGAGCAGTTCTTC. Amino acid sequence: CASSVVANEQFF.